A selection of T cell receptor beta chains follows, all from one sample in a study of graft-versus-host responses after intestinal transplantation. Antigen specificity for these receptors is unknown. Assay used: immunoSEQ multiplex PCR; TCRdb lists only in-frame clones, some missing. Among about 51,000 clones listed, roughly 90% were seen once. The sequencing used unstimulated CD4+ T cells sorted from spleen or lymph node cells, collected before transplant. The source of these receptors is a human donor who was the organ donor for an intestinal transplant. The CDR3 runs from the conserved cysteine through the conserved F or W. Fields, in order: J gene, V gene, clone size, CDR3 protein. Clone size, where shown, is once, few, many, or a class for clones that have expanded.

J gene: TRBJ2-2; V gene: TRBV11-2; clone size: -; CDR3 protein: CASSVGMNTGELFF
J gene: TRBJ2-1; V gene: TRBV5-1; clone size: once; CDR3 protein: CASSQTSGTTYNEQFF
J gene: TRBJ2-5; V gene: TRBV5-1; clone size: once; CDR3 protein: CASSFGLRTTQETQYF
J gene: TRBJ2-4; V gene: TRBV6-1; clone size: -; CDR3 protein: CASVGELAKNIQYF
J gene: TRBJ1-4; V gene: TRBV19; clone size: -; CDR3 protein: CASRRGSNEKLFF
J gene: TRBJ2-7; V gene: TRBV29-1; clone size: -; CDR3 protein: CSVVLSYEQYF
J gene: TRBJ1-2; V gene: TRBV13; clone size: once; CDR3 protein: CASSLDSRANYGYTF
J gene: TRBJ2-5; V gene: TRBV21-1; clone size: -; CDR3 protein: CASSNCRASGSETQYF
J gene: TRBJ2-7; V gene: TRBV5-6; clone size: -; CDR3 protein: CASSLEGGFSSYEQYF
J gene: TRBJ2-7; V gene: TRBV7-3; clone size: -; CDR3 protein: CASRETSGRGEQYF
J gene: TRBJ1-2; V gene: TRBV27; clone size: -; CDR3 protein: CASSTSGQGTGYTF
J gene: TRBJ1-1; V gene: TRBV5-1; clone size: -; CDR3 protein: CASSSNPGTEAFF
J gene: TRBJ2-3; V gene: TRBV5-4; clone size: -; CDR3 protein: CASSLGIAGGGSTDTQYF
J gene: TRBJ2-7; V gene: TRBV5-1; clone size: -; CDR3 protein: CASSLLGANEQYF
J gene: TRBJ1-5; V gene: TRBV5-6; clone size: -; CDR3 protein: CASSFGQAMYQPQHF
J gene: TRBJ2-1; V gene: TRBV28; clone size: once; CDR3 protein: CASYTARTSANFYYNEQFF
J gene: TRBJ1-2; V gene: TRBV28; clone size: -; CDR3 protein: CASSLTERYGYTF
J gene: TRBJ1-1; V gene: TRBV5-4; clone size: -; CDR3 protein: CASSSGRGDSGEAFF
J gene: TRBJ2-1; V gene: TRBV15; clone size: -; CDR3 protein: CATSRDSTVPHEQFF
J gene: TRBJ1-2; V gene: TRBV11-2; clone size: -; CDR3 protein: CASSPGQGGGYTF
J gene: TRBJ2-1; V gene: TRBV18; clone size: once; CDR3 protein: CASSRAGGQEQFF
J gene: TRBJ1-5; V gene: TRBV28; clone size: -; CDR3 protein: CASSLGQGAVLGQPQHF
J gene: TRBJ2-1; V gene: TRBV5-1; clone size: -; CDR3 protein: CASSLGTGGSYNEQFF
J gene: TRBJ2-5; V gene: TRBV4-2; clone size: -; CDR3 protein: CASSPVAGEETQYF
J gene: TRBJ2-6; V gene: TRBV12-2; clone size: -; CDR3 protein: CASRLEPQGAVANVLTF
J gene: TRBJ2-1; V gene: TRBV5-8; clone size: -; CDR3 protein: CASSLRRRDEQFF
J gene: TRBJ2-5; V gene: TRBV28; clone size: -; CDR3 protein: CASSFGDRPETQYF
J gene: TRBJ1-4; V gene: TRBV29-1; clone size: -; CDR3 protein: CSVQGQGAYNEKLFF
J gene: TRBJ2-2; V gene: TRBV7-6; clone size: -; CDR3 protein: CASSLKLNTGELFF
J gene: TRBJ2-3; V gene: TRBV9; clone size: -; CDR3 protein: CASSAGQGRATDTQYF
J gene: TRBJ2-1; V gene: TRBV7-9; clone size: -; CDR3 protein: CASSRGGTIVFF
J gene: TRBJ1-4; V gene: TRBV28; clone size: -; CDR3 protein: CASSYPRDNEKLFF
J gene: TRBJ2-2; V gene: TRBV4-2; clone size: few; CDR3 protein: CASSQVLGDFTGELFF
J gene: TRBJ2-7; V gene: TRBV7-9; clone size: -; CDR3 protein: CASSLTGDSYEQYF
J gene: TRBJ2-7; V gene: TRBV5-1; clone size: few; CDR3 protein: CASSQTSGTYEQYF
J gene: TRBJ2-7; V gene: TRBV7-9; clone size: -; CDR3 protein: CASSLDRAVREQYF
J gene: TRBJ2-3; V gene: TRBV7-6; clone size: -; CDR3 protein: CASSSTSGRPLSVQYF
J gene: TRBJ2-3; V gene: TRBV7-3; clone size: once; CDR3 protein: CASSLNSGRAGTQYF
J gene: TRBJ2-1; V gene: TRBV21-1; clone size: -; CDR3 protein: CARRSSYNEQFF
J gene: TRBJ2-5; V gene: TRBV5-1; clone size: -; CDR3 protein: CASSLEQGWETQYF
J gene: TRBJ1-2; V gene: TRBV27; clone size: -; CDR3 protein: CASTSGAATNYGYTF
J gene: TRBJ1-3; V gene: TRBV9; clone size: -; CDR3 protein: CASSVGTAGNTIYF
J gene: TRBJ2-5; V gene: TRBV4-1; clone size: -; CDR3 protein: CASSQELAGGYQETQYF